The 2 T cell receptor beta chains presented below share a single source sample, sequenced in a study of T cell changes during pregnancy in multiple sclerosis. TCRdb's table, derived via immunoSEQ multiplex PCR, lists solely in-frame clones and lacks some. The table shows fewer than 30,000 clones, with roughly nine tenths occurring only once. The specimen comprised CD8+ T cells from peripheral blood mononuclear cells, sampled before pregnancy. These receptors originate from a female donor with multiple sclerosis, enrolled in a pregnancy study.

The chain uses TRBV7-3 and TRBJ1-1, with TRBD1 matching over 7 bases. There are 13 residues in the CDR3. V trimming: 4 bases; J trimming: 4 bases; junction bases outside the gene matches: 3. CDR1 is SGHTA and CDR2 is FQGTGA in the germline V gene. The CDR3 coding sequence is TGTGCCAGCAGCTCGACAGGGTCCACTGAAGCTTTCTTT. It specifies CASSSTGSTEAFF. Full variable domain (remainder filled in from reference TRBV7-3 and TRBJ1-1): GAGVSQTPSNKVTEKGKYVELRCDPISGHTALYWYRQSLGQGPEFLIYFQGTGAADDSGLPNDRFFAVRPEGSVSTLKIQRTERGDSAVYLCASSSTGSTEAFFGQGTRLTVV.

This clone appeared once. The chain is built from TRBV6-1 and TRBJ2-6, with no clear D. V dropped 3 bases and J dropped 1 base, with 7 bases sitting between them. The V gene's germline CDR1 is MNHNS and CDR2 SASEGT. This CDR3 has 15 residues. This CDR3 reads CASSEYQSGANVLTF. The CDR3 bases are TGTGCCAGCAGTGAGTATCAGTCTGGGGCCAACGTCCTGACTTTC.